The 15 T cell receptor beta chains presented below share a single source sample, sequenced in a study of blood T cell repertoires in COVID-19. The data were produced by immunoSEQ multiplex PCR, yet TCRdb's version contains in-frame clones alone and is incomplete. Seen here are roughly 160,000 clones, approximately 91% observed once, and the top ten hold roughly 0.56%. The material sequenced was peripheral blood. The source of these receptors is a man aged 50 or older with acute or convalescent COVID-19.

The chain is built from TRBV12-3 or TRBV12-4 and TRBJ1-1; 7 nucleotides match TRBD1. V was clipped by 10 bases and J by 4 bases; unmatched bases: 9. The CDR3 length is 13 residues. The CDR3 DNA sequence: TGTGCCACCCTTATACAGGGGCGCACTGAAGCTTTCTTT. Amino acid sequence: CATLIQGRTEAFF.

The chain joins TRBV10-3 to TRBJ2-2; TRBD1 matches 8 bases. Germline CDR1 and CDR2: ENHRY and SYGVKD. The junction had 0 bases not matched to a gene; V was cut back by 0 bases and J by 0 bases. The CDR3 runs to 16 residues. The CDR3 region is CAISESRGPNTGELFF. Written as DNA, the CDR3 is TGTGCCATCAGTGAGTCCAGGGGGCCGAACACCGGGGAGCTGTTTTTT.

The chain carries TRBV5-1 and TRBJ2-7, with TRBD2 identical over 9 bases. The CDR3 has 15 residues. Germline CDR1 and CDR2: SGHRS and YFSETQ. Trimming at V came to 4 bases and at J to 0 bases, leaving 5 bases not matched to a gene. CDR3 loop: CASSSRLAASYEQYF. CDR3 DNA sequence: TGCGCCAGCAGCAGCCGACTAGCGGCCTCCTACGAGCAGTACTTC.

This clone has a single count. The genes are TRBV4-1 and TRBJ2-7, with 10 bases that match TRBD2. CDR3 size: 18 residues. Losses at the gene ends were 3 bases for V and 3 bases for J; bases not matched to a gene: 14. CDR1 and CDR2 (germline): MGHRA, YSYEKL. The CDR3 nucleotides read TGCGCCAGCAGCCATGCTACCGGGACTAGCGTCACCTACTACGAGCAGTACTTC. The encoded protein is CASSHATGTSVTYYEQYF.

This CDR3 is CASSRHEGGSDTQYF. In DNA, the CDR3 is TGTGCCAGCAGCCGCCACGAGGGAGGGTCAGATACGCAGTATTTT. The chain is built from TRBV9 and TRBJ2-3, with 7 bases that match TRBD2. In germline, CDR1 is SGDLS, CDR2 YYNGEE. Trimming at V came to 4 bases and at J to 4 bases, leaving 9 bases not matched to a gene. The CDR3 totals 15 residues. Full variable domain (missing parts from reference TRBV9 and TRBJ2-3): DSGVTQTPKHLITATGQRVTLRCSPRSGDLSVYWYQQSLDQGLQFLIQYYNGEERAKGNILERFSAQQFPDLHSELNLSSLELGDSALYFCASSRHEGGSDTQYFGPGTRLTVL.

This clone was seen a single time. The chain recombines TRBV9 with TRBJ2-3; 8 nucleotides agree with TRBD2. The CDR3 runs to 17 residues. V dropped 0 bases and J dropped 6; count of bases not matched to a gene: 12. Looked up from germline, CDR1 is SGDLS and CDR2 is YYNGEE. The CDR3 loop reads CASSVVGSGGRTDTQYF. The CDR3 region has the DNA TGTGCCAGCAGCGTAGTCGGTTCGGGGGGGCGTACGGATACGCAGTATTTT.

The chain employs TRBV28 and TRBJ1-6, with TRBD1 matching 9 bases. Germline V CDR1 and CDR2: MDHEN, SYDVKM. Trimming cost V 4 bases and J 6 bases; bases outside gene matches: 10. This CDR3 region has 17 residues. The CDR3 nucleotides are TGTGCCAGCAGTTCCTGGAGTGGGACAGGGCTTAATTCACCCCTCCACTTT. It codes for CASSSWSGTGLNSPLHF.

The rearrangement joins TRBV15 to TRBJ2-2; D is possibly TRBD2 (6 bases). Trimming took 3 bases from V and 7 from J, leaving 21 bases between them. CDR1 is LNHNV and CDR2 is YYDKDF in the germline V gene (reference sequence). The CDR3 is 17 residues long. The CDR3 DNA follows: TGTGCCACCAGCAGTCCTCCTTGGAGGGGCGATGGCGGGGAGCTGTTTTTT. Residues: CATSSPPWRGDGGELFF.

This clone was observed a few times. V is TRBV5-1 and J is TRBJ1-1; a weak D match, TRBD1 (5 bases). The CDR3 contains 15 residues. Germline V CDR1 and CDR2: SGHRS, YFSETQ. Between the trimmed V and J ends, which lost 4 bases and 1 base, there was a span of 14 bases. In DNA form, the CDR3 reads TGCGCCAGCAGCCACCCCGGGGGGAGGAACACTGAAGCTTTCTTT. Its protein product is CASSHPGGRNTEAFF.

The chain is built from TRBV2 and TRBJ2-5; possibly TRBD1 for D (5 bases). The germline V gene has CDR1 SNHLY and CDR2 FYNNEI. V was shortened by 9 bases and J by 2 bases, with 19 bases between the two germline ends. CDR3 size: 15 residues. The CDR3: CASLEMGKGQETQYF. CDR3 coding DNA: TGTGCCAGTCTAGAAATGGGGAAGGGGCAAGAGACCCAGTACTTC.

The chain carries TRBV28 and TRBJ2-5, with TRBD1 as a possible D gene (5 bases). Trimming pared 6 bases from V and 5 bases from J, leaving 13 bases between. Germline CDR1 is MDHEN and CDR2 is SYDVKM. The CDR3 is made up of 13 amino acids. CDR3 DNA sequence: TGTGCCAGCAGCGCAGGGATTCCGGAGACCCAGTACTTC. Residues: CASSAGIPETQYF. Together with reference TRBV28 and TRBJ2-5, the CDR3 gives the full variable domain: DVKVTQSSRYLVKRTGEKVFLECVQDMDHENMFWYRQDPGLGLRLIYFSYDVKMKEKGDIPEGYSVSREKKERFSLILESASTNQTSMYLCASSAGIPETQYFGPGTRLLVL.

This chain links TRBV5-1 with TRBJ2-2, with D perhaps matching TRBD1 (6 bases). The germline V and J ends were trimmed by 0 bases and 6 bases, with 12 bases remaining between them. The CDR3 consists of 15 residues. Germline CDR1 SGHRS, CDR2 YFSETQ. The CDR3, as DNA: TGCGCCAGCAGCTTGGGGGACATCTCGTCCGGGGAGCTGTTTTTT. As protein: CASSLGDISSGELFF.

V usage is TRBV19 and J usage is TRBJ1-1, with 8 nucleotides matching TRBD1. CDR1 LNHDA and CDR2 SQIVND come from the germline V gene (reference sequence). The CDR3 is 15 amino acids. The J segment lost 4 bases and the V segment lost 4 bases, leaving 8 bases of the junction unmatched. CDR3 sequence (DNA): TGTGCCAGTAGTACGGACAGGGTATGGGGCACTGAAGCTTTCTTT. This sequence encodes CASSTDRVWGTEAFF.

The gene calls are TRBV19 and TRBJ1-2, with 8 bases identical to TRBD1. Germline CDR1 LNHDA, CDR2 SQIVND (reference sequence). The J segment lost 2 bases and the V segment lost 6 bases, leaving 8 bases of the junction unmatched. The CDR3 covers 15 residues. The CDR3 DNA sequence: TGTGCCAGTAGCGTACAGGGGGTTATAAACTATGGCTACACCTTC. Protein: CASSVQGVINYGYTF.

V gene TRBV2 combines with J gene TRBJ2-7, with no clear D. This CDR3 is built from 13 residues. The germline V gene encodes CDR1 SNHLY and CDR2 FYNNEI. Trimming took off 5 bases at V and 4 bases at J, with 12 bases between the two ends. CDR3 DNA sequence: TGTGCCAGCAGTCCCCAAAAGAGTTACGAGCAGTACGTC. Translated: CASSPQKSYEQYV.